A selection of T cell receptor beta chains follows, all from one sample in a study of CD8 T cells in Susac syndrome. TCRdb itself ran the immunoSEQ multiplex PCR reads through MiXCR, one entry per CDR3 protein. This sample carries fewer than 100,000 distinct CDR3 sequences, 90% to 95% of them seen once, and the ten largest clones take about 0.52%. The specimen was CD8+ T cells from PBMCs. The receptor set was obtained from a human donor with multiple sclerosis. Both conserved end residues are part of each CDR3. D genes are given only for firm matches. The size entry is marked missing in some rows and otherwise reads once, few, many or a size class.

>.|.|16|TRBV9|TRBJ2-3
CASSVGGSRGTDTQYF
TGTGCCAGCAGCGTAGGAGGCTCCCGGGGCACAGATACGCAGTATTTT
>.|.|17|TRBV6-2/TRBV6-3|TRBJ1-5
CASSPGEQGLFGQPQHF
TGTGCCAGCAGTCCTGGGGAACAGGGCCTCTTCGGCCAGCCCCAGCATTTT
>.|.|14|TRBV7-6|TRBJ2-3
CASSLARGTDTQYF
TGTGCCAGCAGCTTAGCCAGGGGCACAGATACGCAGTATTTT
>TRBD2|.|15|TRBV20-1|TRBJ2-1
CSALVSGVSYNEQFF
TGCAGTGCCCTCGTTAGCGGGGTTAGCTACAATGAGCAGTTCTTC
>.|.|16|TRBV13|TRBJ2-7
CASSLGLRFWPDEQYF
TGTGCCAGCAGCTTAGGATTGAGGTTCTGGCCGGACGAGCAGTACTTC
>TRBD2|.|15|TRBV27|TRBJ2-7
CASSHRLAGVDEQYF
TGTGCCAGCAGTCACAGACTAGCGGGAGTGGACGAGCAGTACTTC
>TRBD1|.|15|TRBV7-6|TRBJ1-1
CASSPRQGLNTEAFF
TGTGCCAGCAGCCCTCGACAGGGATTGAACACTGAAGCTTTCTTT
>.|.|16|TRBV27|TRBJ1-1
CASSLNEGVWYTEAFF
TGTGCCAGCAGTTTAAACGAGGGTGTTTGGTACACTGAAGCTTTCTTT
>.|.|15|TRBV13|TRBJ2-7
CASSSTGTGPYEQYF
TGTGCCAGCAGCTCGACAGGAACCGGGCCTTACGAGCAGTACTTC
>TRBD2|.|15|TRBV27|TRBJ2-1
CASSLSQGLAGQQFF
TGTGCCAGCAGTTTATCCCAGGGACTAGCGGGACAGCAGTTCTTC
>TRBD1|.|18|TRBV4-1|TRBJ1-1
CASSQDTISTGWDTEAFF
TGCGCCAGCAGCCAAGATACTATCTCGACAGGGTGGGACACTGAAGCTTTCTTT
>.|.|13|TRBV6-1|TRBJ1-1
CALAGTMNTEAFF
TGTGCTTTGGCGGGGACCATGAACACTGAAGCTTTCTTT
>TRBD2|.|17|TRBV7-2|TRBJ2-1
CASSLGLAGRVYNEQFF
TGTGCCAGCAGCTTAGGACTAGCGGGTAGAGTCTACAATGAGCAGTTCTTC
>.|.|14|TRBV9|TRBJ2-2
CASSPGLMTGELFF
TGTGCCAGCAGCCCGGGCCTGATGACCGGGGAGCTGTTTTTT
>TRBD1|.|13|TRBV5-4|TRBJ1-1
CASSLGTGPEAFF
TGTGCCAGCAGCTTGGGGACAGGGCCAGAAGCTTTCTTT
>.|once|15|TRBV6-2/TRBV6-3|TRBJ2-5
CASSYSYPQRETQYF
TGTGCCAGCAGTTACTCATACCCCCAGCGGGAGACCCAGTACTTC
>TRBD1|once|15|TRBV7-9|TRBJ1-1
CASSGRQGANTEAFF
TGTGCCAGCAGCGGTCGACAGGGGGCGAACACTGAAGCTTTCTTT
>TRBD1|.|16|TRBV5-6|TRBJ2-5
CASSAPDRGPQETQYF
TGTGCCAGCAGCGCCCCGGACAGGGGGCCTCAAGAGACCCAGTACTTC
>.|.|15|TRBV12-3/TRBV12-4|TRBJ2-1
CASSSRDSIYNEQFF
TGTGCCAGCAGCTCCCGGGACTCCATTTACAATGAGCAGTTCTTC
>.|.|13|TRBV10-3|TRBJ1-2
CAISEDSYYGYTF
TGTGCCATCAGTGAGGACAGTTACTATGGCTACACCTTC
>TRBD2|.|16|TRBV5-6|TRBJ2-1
CASSAGGPGPLREQFF
TGTGCCAGCAGCGCGGGGGGGCCGGGACCCCTAAGGGAGCAGTTCTTC
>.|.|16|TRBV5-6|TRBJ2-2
CASSPYPELNTGELFF
TGTGCCAGCAGTCCCTACCCAGAACTGAACACCGGGGAGCTGTTTTTT
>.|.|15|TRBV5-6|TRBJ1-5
CASSFGQISNQPQHF
TGTGCCAGCAGCTTCGGGCAGATTAGCAATCAGCCCCAGCATTTT
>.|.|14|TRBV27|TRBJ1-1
CASSLNPGISEAFF
TGTGCCAGCAGTTTGAACCCGGGGATCTCTGAAGCTTTCTTT